Below, 32 T cell receptor beta chains from the same sample are listed, as sequenced in a study of cytomegalovirus exposure and HLA in healthy donors. The PCR contained 60 Vbeta and 13 Jbeta primers. Measured with immunoSEQ multiplex PCR; TCRdb has only the in-frame clones, and not every one. The sample includes 150,000 to 200,000 clones, more than 85% of them seen just once. The sample comprised PBMCs. The receptors were gathered from a woman under 30 in good health and CMV-seronegative.

This clone appeared once. V gene TRBV28 combines with J gene TRBJ2-5; D is uncertain. Trimming left V 2 bases short and J 5 bases short, with 12 bases between. Germline CDR1 reads MDHEN; CDR2 reads SYDVKM. There are 14 residues in the CDR3. In DNA form, the CDR3 reads TGTGCCAGCAGTTTAATCGGCAGCGAGGAGACCCAGTACTTC. It specifies CASSLIGSEETQYF.

Comments on this clone: A much larger clone is a single base away; this may be a read error. The genes are TRBV27 and TRBJ2-7; possible D gene TRBD2, 5 bases. This CDR3 is built from 11 residues. CDR1 MNHEY and CDR2 SMNVEV come from the germline V gene (reference sequence). Deletions cut 6 bases from V and 3 bases from J, with 6 bases between. The CDR3 nucleotides read TGTGCCAGCAGCCGGGGCTACGAGCAGTACTTC. It translates to CASSRGYEQYF.

The CDR3 reads CASSQEGQGAGYTF. CDR3 nucleotide sequence: TGTGCCAGCAGCCAAGAAGGACAGGGGGCAGGCTACACCTTC. V and J are TRBV4-2 and TRBJ1-2; 11 bases are shared with TRBD1. With V trimmed by 0 bases and J by 8 bases, 2 bases remained unmatched. The CDR3 has 14 amino acids. Germline V CDR1 and CDR2: LGHNA, YNFKEQ.

The rearrangement joins TRBV18 to TRBJ2-7, with TRBD2 identical over 8 bases. Losses at the gene ends were 2 bases for V and 4 bases for J; bases not matched to a gene: 7. Germline lookup yields CDR1 KGHSH and CDR2 LQKENI. The length of the CDR3 is 15 residues. This CDR3 is CASSPAAGGGYEQYF. The CDR3 DNA follows: TGTGCCAGCTCACCAGCGGCGGGAGGCGGGTACGAGCAGTACTTC.

This chain uses TRBV4-2 with TRBJ2-7; perhaps TRBD2 as D (6 bases). The CDR3 runs to 15 residues. The V end lost 0 bases, the J end lost 5 bases, and 14 bases lay between the germline ends. Germline V gives CDR1 LGHNA, CDR2 YNFKEQ. CDR3 nucleotide sequence: TGTGCCAGCAGCCAAGATCTAGAGGCTAGCGACGAGCAGTACTTC. Its protein is CASSQDLEASDEQYF.

The chain has TRBV6-4 and TRBJ2-3; the D gene is possibly TRBD2 (5 bases). Trimming cost V 4 bases and J 4 bases, with 12 bases left between them. From germline, CDR1 is MRHNA and CDR2 SNTAGT. The CDR3 has 14 residues. CDR3 sequence: CASSVVAGADTQYF. The CDR3 bases are TGTGCCAGCAGTGTGGTAGCCGGGGCAGATACGCAGTATTTT.

The genes are TRBV5-5 and TRBJ2-7; 7 nucleotides match TRBD1. Per germline, CDR1 SGHKS and CDR2 YYEKEE (reference sequence). V lost 0 bases, J lost 0 bases, and 6 bases stayed unmatched. CDR3 size: 16 residues. CDR3 protein: CASSLEGGTSSYEQYF. As DNA, the CDR3 is TGTGCCAGCAGCTTGGAAGGGGGCACTAGCTCCTACGAGCAGTACTTC.

The sample holds one count of this clone. V gene TRBV5-4 combines with J gene TRBJ2-2; D remains unclear. Trimming cost V 4 bases and J 6 bases, with 4 bases left between them. Germline V gives CDR1 SGHNT, CDR2 YYREEE (reference sequence). There are 11 residues in the CDR3. This CDR3 is CASSLSGELFF. DNA for the CDR3: TGTGCCAGCAGCCTTTCCGGGGAGCTGTTTTTT.

V and J are TRBV7-9 and TRBJ2-2, with 7 bases fitting TRBD2. V was pared by 3 bases and J by 0 bases, with 7 bases of the junction left unmatched. CDR1 is SEHNR, CDR2 FQNEAQ, per germline (reference sequence). This CDR3 comprises 17 residues. CDR3 bases: TGTGCCAGCAGCTTGGAGGGAGGGCCTACGAACACCGGGGAGCTGTTTTTT. Translation gives CASSLEGGPTNTGELFF.

This clone was counted a single time. The chain has TRBV9 and TRBJ2-7; possible D gene TRBD2, 5 bases. Trimming took 4 bases from V and 5 from J, leaving 13 bases between them. The CDR3 contains 13 residues. Germline CDR1 is SGDLS and CDR2 is YYNGEE. In DNA form, the CDR3 reads TGTGCCAGCAGCCGGGGAACGGGCCACGAGCAGTACTTC. This sequence encodes CASSRGTGHEQYF.

The genes are TRBV18 and TRBJ2-1, with 8 bases that match TRBD1. Per germline, CDR1 KGHSH and CDR2 LQKENI. This CDR3 is 18 amino acids long. V dropped 0 bases and J dropped 8; count of bases not matched to a gene: 15. The CDR3 region has the DNA TGTGCCAGCTCACCACCGCTAGGCTTGGGGACAGGATGGGATGAGCAGTTCTTC. Its protein is CASSPPLGLGTGWDEQFF.

In DNA, the CDR3 is TGTGCCAGCAGCTTACAACGTCAGGGTCCCTACGAGCAGTACTTC. This sequence encodes CASSLQRQGPYEQYF. This rearrangement joins TRBV7-2 to TRBJ2-7, with D maybe TRBD1 (5 bases). CDR1 and CDR2 (germline): SGHTA, FQGNSA. The germline V and J ends were trimmed by 2 bases and 2 bases, with 13 bases remaining between them. This CDR3 contains 15 residues.

V is TRBV7-9 and J is TRBJ2-5; 9 nucleotides align to TRBD2. The V gene's germline CDR1 is SEHNR and CDR2 FQNEAQ (reference sequence). With V trimmed by 0 bases and J by 4 bases, 6 bases remained unmatched. This CDR3 comprises 16 residues. The CDR3 reads CASSLAGGGAGETQYF. CDR3 DNA: TGTGCCAGCAGCTTAGCAGGCGGGGGGGCCGGAGAGACCCAGTACTTC.

This clone appeared a single time. The V call is TRBV30, the J call TRBJ2-3; perhaps TRBD2 as D (6 bases). CDR1 and CDR2 from the germline V gene are GTSNPN and SVGIG (reference sequence). The CDR3 extends over 13 amino acids. Trimming removed 3 bases at V and 3 bases at J, with 10 bases between. This chain's CDR3 is CAWSAAGTDTQYF. The CDR3 nucleotides read TGTGCCTGGAGCGCCGCGGGGACAGATACGCAGTATTTT.

Only one count was recorded for this clone. This sequence joins TRBV5-6 and TRBJ1-2; 7 bases are shared with TRBD1. The length of the CDR3 is 14 residues. V trimming: 0 bases; J trimming: 8 bases; junction bases outside the gene matches: 7. Germline assignment: CDR1 SGHDT and CDR2 YYEEEE. This chain's CDR3 is CASSLVLGGQGYTF. CDR3 DNA: TGTGCCAGCAGCTTGGTATTAGGGGGCCAAGGCTACACCTTC.

The chain links TRBV4-2 to TRBJ2-7; 8 nucleotides align to TRBD2. V lost 4 bases to trimming and J lost 2 bases; unmatched junction nucleotides: 13. Germline V CDR1 and CDR2: LGHNA, YNFKEQ. The CDR3 runs 17 residues. The CDR3 sequence is CASSPVSGGRQTYEQYF. The CDR3 nucleotides read TGTGCCAGCAGCCCAGTGAGCGGGGGACGCCAGACCTACGAGCAGTACTTC.

V is TRBV4-2 and J is TRBJ1-1; no clear D gene. Germline CDR1 and CDR2: LGHNA and YNFKEQ. V was clipped by 4 bases and J by 1 base, with 10 bases between them. There are 14 residues in the CDR3. CDR3 sequence reads: CASSRHAGNTEAFF. In DNA form, the CDR3 reads TGTGCCAGCAGCCGACATGCCGGGAACACTGAAGCTTTCTTT.

The chain combines TRBV7-6 with TRBJ2-5; the D is unclear. The CDR3 is 11 amino acids. V was trimmed by 0 bases and J by 9 bases, leaving 5 bases between them. Per germline, CDR1 SGHVS and CDR2 FNYEAQ. CDR3 bases: TGTGCCAGCAGCTTAGCCCGGGCCCAGTACTTC. Its translation: CASSLARAQYF. Drawing the rest from reference TRBV7-6 and TRBJ2-5, the complete variable domain is GAGVSQSPRYKVTKRGQDVALRCDPISGHVSLYWYRQALGQGPEFLTYFNYEAQQDKSGLPNDRFSAERPEGSISTLTIQRTEQRDSAMYRCASSLARAQYFGPGTRLLVL.

The V call is TRBV30, the J call TRBJ1-4; D perhaps matches TRBD1 (6 bases). Trimming pared 0 bases from V and 8 bases from J, leaving 10 bases between. Germline V gene lookup returns CDR1 GTSNPN and CDR2 SVGIG (reference sequence). The CDR3 covers 13 residues. CDR3 nucleotides: TGTGCCTGGAGTGTACAGGGTTGGGAAAAACTGTTTTTT. This translates into CAWSVQGWEKLFF.

This chain links TRBV5-1 with TRBJ2-5, with 7 positions matching TRBD2. This CDR3 has 15 residues. Germline V CDR1 and CDR2: SGHRS, YFSETQ. Germline trimming cut 1 base from V and 4 bases from J; bases unmatched to any gene: 7. DNA for the CDR3: TGCGCCAGCAGCTTGTGGGGGAGGGTACCAGAGACCCAGTACTTC. Residues: CASSLWGRVPETQYF.

The CDR3 protein is CASSPLTRNTEAFF. The CDR3 bases are TGTGCCAGCAGTCCCCTGACAAGAAACACTGAAGCTTTCTTT. This sequence joins TRBV27 and TRBJ1-1; D is undetermined. Trimming took 5 bases from V and 2 from J, leaving 12 bases between them. The germline CDR1 and CDR2 sequences are MNHEY and SMNVEV (reference sequence). The CDR3 extends over 14 amino acids.

The chain links TRBV27 to TRBJ2-7, with 9 bases fitting TRBD1. The CDR3 loop spans 13 amino acids. The germline V gene has CDR1 MNHEY and CDR2 SMNVEV (reference sequence). V lost 2 bases and J lost 12; bases outside the gene matches: 8. DNA of the CDR3: TGTGCCAGCAGTTTAACCTCCGGGACAGGGCCGTACTTC. Translation gives CASSLTSGTGPYF.

This chain uses TRBV30 with TRBJ1-3; tentative D call: TRBD1 (6 bases). The CDR3 sequence is 14 residues long. Deletions cut 5 bases from V and 0 bases from J, with 11 bases between. Germline assignment: CDR1 GTSNPN and CDR2 SVGIG (reference sequence). The CDR3 spells CAWGDTGSGNTIYF. Written as DNA, the CDR3 is TGTGCCTGGGGGGACACTGGCTCTGGAAACACCATATATTTT.

The chain carries TRBV29-1 and TRBJ2-2, with 9 bases aligning to TRBD1. This CDR3 has 12 amino acids. With V trimmed by 7 bases and J by 8 bases, 5 bases remained unmatched. Germline V gives CDR1 SQVTM, CDR2 ANQGSEA. As DNA, the CDR3 is TGCAGCGGGGACAGGGTCGGGGGGGAGCTGTTTTTT. Translated, it gives CSGDRVGGELFF.

The chain links TRBV10-3 to TRBJ1-2; TRBD1 is a possible D gene (5 bases). The length of the CDR3 is 12 residues. The germline V gene has CDR1 ENHRY and CDR2 SYGVKD. The ends were cut back, 8 bases at V and 4 bases at J, with 11 bases in the middle. CDR3: CAIGTGGYGYTF. For the CDR3, the DNA is TGTGCCATCGGAACGGGGGGCTATGGCTACACCTTC.

The CDR3 reads CASSQDGASGVAYEQYF. The CDR3 nucleotides read TGCGCCAGCAGCCAAGATGGGGCTAGCGGGGTGGCCTACGAGCAGTACTTC. V gene TRBV4-1 combines with J gene TRBJ2-7; TRBD2 matches at 9 bases. Germline V gene sequence: CDR1 MGHRA, CDR2 YSYEKL. The CDR3 runs to 17 residues. V lost 0 bases and J lost 2; bases outside the gene matches: 8.

This clone was counted once. This chain uses TRBV7-9 with TRBJ2-1; the match to TRBD2 covers 7 bases. The CDR3 loop spans 14 amino acids. J gave up 6 bases and V 5 bases, and 7 bases lay outside the gene matches. Germline V gene data show CDR1 as SEHNR and CDR2 as FQNEAQ (reference sequence). The CDR3 loop is CASSPLGEGNEQFF. The CDR3 DNA reads as TGTGCCAGCAGCCCCCTGGGGGAGGGCAATGAGCAGTTCTTC.

The chain has TRBV7-6 and TRBJ2-7; unclear D gene. The CDR3 contains 14 residues. CDR1 is SGHVS and CDR2 is FNYEAQ in the germline V gene. V lost 1 base, J lost 6 bases, and 13 bases lay in between. CDR3 amino acids: CASSLGELRSEQYF. CDR3 nucleotide sequence: TGTGCCAGCAGCTTAGGAGAACTACGGTCCGAGCAGTACTTC.

The chain combines TRBV27 with TRBJ2-7; TRBD2 agrees at 8 bases. CDR1 MNHEY and CDR2 SMNVEV come from the germline V gene (reference sequence). The CDR3 is 17 amino acids. The V and J ends lost 4 bases and 2 bases, in that order; junction bases with no gene match: 13. The CDR3 DNA reads TGTGCCAGCAGTTCCCCGGGAGGGGCGGGGAATCCCTACGAGCAGTACTTC. Translating it yields CASSSPGGAGNPYEQYF.

This chain uses TRBV9 with TRBJ1-5; no firm D call. Germline assignment: CDR1 SGDLS and CDR2 YYNGEE. V lost 3 bases and J lost 0, with 7 bases in between. This CDR3 is built from 14 residues. CDR3 sequence (DNA): TGTGCCAGCAGCGCGGGGAATAGCAATCAGCCCCAGCATTTT. Translation gives CASSAGNSNQPQHF.

As regards this clone: A junction boundary mismatches the germline segment, possibly from a read error. This chain uses TRBV7-9 with TRBJ1-1; D gene unclear. CDR1 SEHNR and CDR2 FQNEAQ come from the germline V gene (reference sequence). The CDR3 is 12 amino acids. The CDR3 is CSSSLVAAEAFF. The DNA of the CDR3 is TGTTCCAGCAGCTTAGTGGCAGCTGAAGCTTTCTTT.

The genes are TRBV9 and TRBJ2-5; 7 positions match TRBD2. The CDR3 is made up of 14 amino acids. Germline trimming cut 4 bases from V and 2 bases from J; bases unmatched to any gene: 5. Germline V gene sequence: CDR1 SGDLS, CDR2 YYNGEE. The CDR3 protein is CASSPRTRQETQYF. CDR3 in DNA: TGTGCCAGCAGCCCCAGGACTAGACAAGAGACCCAGTACTTC.